This section outlines one T cell receptor beta chain sequence together with its context. The entry originates in a study of blood T cell repertoires in COVID-19. At the level of the study: Researchers got acute and convalescent COVID-19 samples from the United States, Italy and Spain. Sample material is recorded as cDNA or gDNA derived from T cells, B-cell-depleted T cells, or PBMCs.

Original handling: By means of reference gene primer amplification, nucleated cell counts were estimated. Clones were read by immunoSEQ multiplex PCR, and TCRdb kept only the in-frame ones, dropping some. V, J and clone size derive from that table, while D and trimming were established from the DNA sequence. The table shows over 50,000 clones, with around 87% occurring only once. V was trimmed by 4 bases and J by 4 bases, leaving 6 bases between them. The CDR3 extends over 12 amino acids. The germline V gene encodes CDR1 LGHDT and CDR2 YNNKEL (reference sequence). The clonotype comes from a man between 60 and 70 years old with acute or convalescent COVID-19. Sequencing was carried out using peripheral blood. This sequence joins TRBV3-1 (or the pseudogene TRBV3-2) and TRBJ2-3, with D unclear. The CDR3 nucleotides read TGTGCCAGCAGCCGTAGAGCAGATACGCAGTATTTT. This translates into CASSRRADTQYF.